This T cell receptor beta chain came from a study of cytomegalovirus exposure and HLA in healthy donors. This clone was recorded a few times. The primer mix had 60 Vbeta and 13 Jbeta primers. Profiling relied on immunoSEQ multiplex PCR, and the TCRdb table lists in-frame clones only, not all of them. The sample records around 100,000 clones, roughly 66% being singletons. Sequences were obtained from PBMCs. This receptor was identified in a woman between 50 and 59 years old in good health and CMV-seronegative.

CDR3 DNA: TGCAGCGTTGCTCCCCTTGGGCAGGGCAAAATCAACTTCACAAATCCCCAAGAGACCCAGTACTTC. This translates into CSVAPLGQGKINFTNPQETQYF. V is TRBV29-1 and J is TRBJ2-5; the D gene is possibly TRBD1 (5 bases). Germline values: CDR1 SQVTM, CDR2 ANQGSEA. The V end was cut by 4 bases, the J end by 1 base, with 37 bases between. The CDR3 length is 22 residues.